Sequencing of this T cell receptor (beta chain) was carried out in a study of cytomegalovirus exposure and HLA in healthy donors. Study findings and constraints: CMV serostatus stood as the only immune exposure information on hand.

The CDR3 has 13 residues. V shed 2 bases and J shed 7 bases, with 11 bases lying between them. Germline CDR1 and CDR2: MDHEN and SYDVKM. This clone was recorded once. Its antigen is unidentified. PCR employed 60 Vbeta and 13 Jbeta primers. Using immunoSEQ multiplex PCR, the repertoire was profiled, and TCRdb retains in-frame clones only, with some absent. The sample holds roughly 120,000 clones, about 81% seen once. J is TRBJ1-2 and V is TRBV28; maybe TRBD1 (5 bases). Specimen: PBMCs. This TCR derives from a woman in her thirties in good health and CMV-seronegative. The CDR3 spells CASSLSEGLGYTF. CDR3 DNA: TGTGCCAGCAGTTTAAGCGAGGGACTTGGCTACACCTTC.